These 32 T cell receptor beta chains were all obtained from the same sample, sequenced in a study of graft-versus-host responses after intestinal transplantation. TCRdb's copy holds only in-frame clones and misses some; the assay was immunoSEQ multiplex PCR. This table holds approximately 89,000 clones, around nine tenths found once. These receptors have no known antigen. The specimen comprised unstimulated CD4+ T cells sorted from spleen or lymph node cells, sampled before intestinal transplant. These receptor sequences come from a human donor who received an intestinal transplant.

V gene TRBV27 combines with J gene TRBJ2-5; TRBD1 matches 9 bases. This CDR3 comprises 15 residues. The J segment lost 7 bases and the V segment lost 5 bases, leaving 11 bases of the junction unmatched. Germline values: CDR1 MNHEY, CDR2 SMNVEV (reference sequence). In nucleotides, the CDR3 is TGTGCCAGCAGTGTACAGGGGGCAGTATTTGCGACCCAGTACTTC. It specifies CASSVQGAVFATQYF.

The chain recombines TRBV2 with TRBJ2-5, with 11 bases lining up with TRBD2. The length of the CDR3 is 17 residues. Germline lookup yields CDR1 SNHLY and CDR2 FYNNEI. The ends lost 6 bases at V and 2 bases at J; junction bases unmatched: 11. The chain's CDR3 is CASRSRIIAGGQETQYF. CDR3 sequence (DNA): TGTGCCAGCAGGTCCAGGATCATAGCGGGAGGGCAAGAGACCCAGTACTTC.

The gene calls are TRBV4-2 and TRBJ1-1; TRBD1 is a possible D gene (5 bases). The ends were cut back, 4 bases at V and 0 bases at J, with 15 bases in the middle. This CDR3 has 16 amino acids. CDR1 and CDR2 from the germline V gene are LGHNA and YNFKEQ. CDR3 sequence (DNA): TGTGCCAGCAGCCCTAAACCAGGGTTGGTGAACACTGAAGCTTTCTTT. Translated: CASSPKPGLVNTEAFF.

The chain combines TRBV5-4 with TRBJ2-1; tentatively, D is TRBD1 (5 bases). The length of the CDR3 is 15 residues. Trimming removed 4 bases from V and 6 bases from J, with 17 bases in between. CDR1 is SGHNT and CDR2 is YYREEE in the germline V gene (reference sequence). CDR3 in DNA: TGTGCCAGCAGCACCGGACAAGTTCGAGGCAATGAGCAGTTCTTC. Its translation: CASSTGQVRGNEQFF. Filled out from reference TRBV5-4 and TRBJ2-1, the complete variable domain reads ETGVTQSPTHLIKTRGQQVTLRCSSQSGHNTVSWYQQALGQGPQFIFQYYREEENGRGNFPPRFSGLQFPNYSSELNVNALELDDSALYLCASSTGQVRGNEQFFGPGTRLTVL.

This clone occurred once. The chain carries TRBV6-6 and TRBJ2-5; TRBD1 matches 9 bases. V was clipped by 1 base and J by 4 bases; unmatched bases: 7. In germline, CDR1 is MNHNY, CDR2 SVGAGI (reference sequence). CDR3 length equals 16 residues. This CDR3 is CASSYWRTGARETQYF. In DNA, the CDR3 is TGTGCCAGCAGTTACTGGAGGACAGGGGCAAGAGAGACCCAGTACTTC.

The V call is TRBV12-5, the J call TRBJ2-5; 7 bases fit TRBD1. Per the germline V gene, CDR1 is LGHNT and CDR2 is FRNRAP. The junction had 12 bases not matched to a gene; V was cut back by 0 bases and J by 5 bases. This CDR3 has 17 residues. This CDR3 reads CASGLVPLTGDRETQYF. Written as DNA, the CDR3 is TGTGCTAGTGGTTTGGTTCCCCTTACAGGGGATCGTGAGACCCAGTACTTC.

This chain connects TRBV6-1 to TRBJ2-7; TRBD1 aligns across 7 bases. V lost 5 bases to trimming and J lost 8 bases; unmatched junction nucleotides: 15. Germline V CDR1 and CDR2: MNHNS, SASEGT. The CDR3 is 15 amino acids. Here the CDR3 reads CASSPNKDRWGKQYF. Here the CDR3 DNA reads TGTGCCAGCAGTCCCAACAAGGACAGGTGGGGGAAGCAGTACTTC.

The CDR3 coding sequence is TGTGCCAGCAGCTTGGCAGGGACTAGCGGGAGCAATGAGCAGTTCTTC. This sequence encodes CASSLAGTSGSNEQFF. The chain joins TRBV5-4 to TRBJ2-1, with 14 bases fitting TRBD2. The CDR3 contains 16 residues. CDR1 and CDR2 from the germline V gene are SGHNT and YYREEE (reference sequence). The ends lost 0 bases at V and 6 bases at J; junction bases unmatched: 2.

CDR3 protein: CASSYSISVSYEQYF. The CDR3 coding sequence is TGTGCCAGCAGTTACTCGATTAGCGTTTCCTACGAGCAGTACTTC. The gene calls are TRBV6-5 and TRBJ2-7; TRBD2 is a possible D gene (5 bases). The CDR3 extends over 15 amino acids. Germline V gene data show CDR1 as MNHEY and CDR2 as SVGAGI. With 0 bases removed from V and 1 base from J, the gap between germline ends came to 10 bases.

The chain uses TRBV6-1 and TRBJ1-6; TRBD1 is a possible D gene (5 bases). The V end lost 4 bases, the J end lost 3 bases, and 10 bases lay between the germline ends. The germline V gene encodes CDR1 MNHNS and CDR2 SASEGT. CDR3 length equals 15 residues. CDR3 protein: CASSGAGSYNSPLHF. The CDR3 DNA reads as TGTGCCAGCAGTGGAGCAGGGAGCTATAATTCACCCCTCCACTTT.

The chain is built from TRBV29-1 and TRBJ2-6, with 14 bases aligning to TRBD2. CDR1 and CDR2 (germline): SQVTM, ANQGSEA. The CDR3 covers 19 residues. The trim removed 0 bases at V and 3 bases at J, leaving 7 bases unmatched. In DNA form, the CDR3 reads TGCAGCGTTGAAGATCAGACTAGCGGGGGGGCGAATGGGGCCAACGTCCTGACTTTC. It translates to CSVEDQTSGGANGANVLTF.

This chain connects TRBV5-1 to TRBJ1-4; the D gene is possibly TRBD1 (5 bases). This CDR3 is 16 amino acids long. The germline V gene encodes CDR1 SGHRS and CDR2 YFSETQ. Deletions cut 4 bases from V and 8 bases from J, with 21 bases between. CDR3 amino acids: CASSPGTLGPEEKLFF. The CDR3 coding sequence is TGCGCCAGCAGCCCCGGGACTCTTGGGCCGGAAGAAAAACTGTTTTTT.

The V call is TRBV4-2, the J call TRBJ2-1; 12 bases line up with TRBD2. The V and J ends lost 1 base and 6 bases, in that order; junction bases with no gene match: 4. CDR1 and CDR2 from the germline V gene are LGHNA and YNFKEQ. CDR3 length equals 16 residues. The chain's CDR3 is CASSQGLAGGVNEQFF. CDR3 bases: TGTGCCAGCAGCCAAGGGCTAGCGGGAGGGGTCAATGAGCAGTTCTTC.

This chain uses TRBV29-1 with TRBJ2-2, with D hard to call. This CDR3 has 13 amino acids. V gave up 6 bases and J gave up 0 bases, with 8 bases separating them. The germline V gene encodes CDR1 SQVTM and CDR2 ANQGSEA. CDR3 coding DNA: TGCAGCGTAGTACTCTCGAACACCGGGGAGCTGTTTTTT. Its translation is CSVVLSNTGELFF.

The gene calls are TRBV6-6 and TRBJ2-5; 8 positions agree with TRBD1. Germline values: CDR1 MNHNY, CDR2 SVGAGI (reference sequence). After removal of 5 bases from V and 2 bases from J, the junction contained 7 bases not matched to a gene. CDR3 length equals 15 residues. The chain's CDR3 is CASSTQDRGQETQYF. In DNA, the CDR3 is TGTGCCAGCAGTACCCAAGACAGGGGACAAGAGACCCAGTACTTC.

The V call is TRBV4-2, the J call TRBJ2-1; 8 positions agree with TRBD2. The CDR3 contains 13 residues. V was pared by 2 bases and J by 8 bases, with 2 bases of the junction left unmatched. In germline, CDR1 is LGHNA, CDR2 YNFKEQ. The CDR3 sequence is CASSQRGGDEQFF. Written as DNA, the CDR3 is TGTGCCAGCAGCCAACGGGGGGGGGATGAGCAGTTCTTC.

V usage is TRBV2 and J usage is TRBJ2-5; TRBD1 matches at 8 bases. TRBJ2-7 explains the end of the DNA better; the J call may be wrong. The CDR3 is 15 residues long. Per germline, CDR1 SNHLY and CDR2 FYNNEI. The CDR3 DNA is TGTGCCAGCAGTGATGGGGCAGGGGGCCCCTACGAGCAGTACTTC. Protein product: CASSDGAGGPYEQYF.

V and J are TRBV19 and TRBJ2-1; tentatively, D is TRBD1 (6 bases). Trimming removed 1 base at V and 6 bases at J, with 16 bases between. Germline V gives CDR1 LNHDA, CDR2 SQIVND (reference sequence). This CDR3 spans 16 amino acids. The CDR3 nucleotides are TGTGCCAGTAGTATAGTCAGGGGAGTGAGTTCCAATGAGCAGTTCTTC. Protein product: CASSIVRGVSSNEQFF.

In DNA, the CDR3 is TGTGCCAGCCATCAATTGGGCGCCACTGAAGCTTTCTTT. Translation gives CASHQLGATEAFF. V gene TRBV11-3 combines with J gene TRBJ1-1; no clear D gene. The V and J ends lost 8 bases and 4 bases respectively, with 14 bases between them. CDR1 is SGHNT and CDR2 is YENEEA in the germline V gene. CDR3 length equals 13 residues.

The chain has TRBV7-9 and TRBJ1-2; TRBD1 matches 8 bases. Germline V gene lookup returns CDR1 SEHNR and CDR2 FQNEAQ (reference sequence). The length of the CDR3 is 14 residues. With 5 bases clipped from V and 4 bases from J, the junction kept 6 bases outside the gene matches. Here the CDR3 DNA reads TGTGCCAGCAGCGGACAGACAGGGGTCTATGGCTACACCTTC. Protein: CASSGQTGVYGYTF.

The chain recombines TRBV29-1 with TRBJ2-7; 7 bases are shared with TRBD1. The ends lost 1 base at V and 3 bases at J; junction bases unmatched: 15. Germline loops: CDR1 SQVTM, CDR2 ANQGSEA. The CDR3 sequence is 17 residues long. CDR3 protein: CSVEGIPGQTRLYEQYF. Here the CDR3 DNA reads TGCAGCGTTGAAGGAATCCCGGGACAGACCCGACTCTACGAGCAGTACTTC.

The rearrangement links TRBV18 to TRBJ2-1, with 12 nucleotides matching TRBD1. Trimming took 3 bases from V and 10 from J; bases not matched to a gene: 10. CDR1 and CDR2 (germline): KGHSH, LQKENI. The CDR3 totals 16 residues. The CDR3 protein is CASSPSGQGATWEQFF. The DNA of the CDR3 is TGTGCCAGCTCACCTTCGGGACAGGGGGCCACTTGGGAGCAGTTCTTC.

V gene TRBV4-1 combines with J gene TRBJ2-5, with D unresolved. The J call may be faulty, since TRBJ2-7 better matches the DNA end. The CDR3 sequence is 14 residues long. CDR1 is MGHRA, CDR2 YSYEKL, per germline. The CDR3: CASSQDLLAYEQYF. CDR3 in DNA: TGCGCCAGCAGCCAAGATTTATTAGCCTACGAGCAGTACTTC.

This rearrangement joins TRBV7-2 to TRBJ2-7, with 11 bases lining up with TRBD1. CDR3 length: 14 residues. Germline values: CDR1 SGHTA, CDR2 FQGNSA. With V trimmed by 5 bases and J by 2 bases, 2 bases remained unmatched. DNA of the CDR3: TGTGCCAGCAGCCCGGACAGGGGGCCCTACGAGCAGTACTTC. Translation: CASSPDRGPYEQYF.

V is TRBV5-1 and J is TRBJ2-1; D ambiguous. V lost 5 bases, J lost 4 bases, and 10 bases lay in between. The CDR3 totals 13 residues. Germline-derived CDR1 and CDR2 are SGHRS and YFSETQ. The CDR3 nucleotides are TGCGCCAGCAGGTCTACGCGGTACAATGAGCAGTTCTTC. The encoded protein is CASRSTRYNEQFF.

This chain joins TRBV5-6 and TRBJ2-1; 12 bases match TRBD2. The trim removed 4 bases at V and 4 bases at J, leaving 6 bases unmatched. The germline CDR1 and CDR2 sequences are SGHDT and YYEEEE. The CDR3 is 16 amino acids. CDR3 loop: CASSIPTSGGYNEQFF. The CDR3 bases are TGTGCCAGCAGCATACCGACTAGCGGGGGTTACAATGAGCAGTTCTTC.

The rearrangement links TRBV4-3 to TRBJ1-6; D is unclear. V was cut by 2 bases and J by 2 bases, with 19 bases left in between. Germline CDR1 and CDR2: LGHNA and YSLEER. The CDR3 is 19 amino acids. In DNA form, the CDR3 reads TGCGCCAGCAGCCAATTCACCACGCTGGCGGGAACCTATAATTCACCCCTCCACTTT. This gives the protein CASSQFTTLAGTYNSPLHF.

This chain uses TRBV30 with TRBJ1-6, with no clear D. The V and J ends lost 2 bases and 2 bases respectively, with 10 bases between them. The CDR3 loop spans 15 amino acids. CDR1 and CDR2 from the germline V gene are GTSNPN and SVGIG (reference sequence). Here the CDR3 reads CAWSPGYPYNSPLHF. The CDR3 DNA is TGTGCCTGGAGTCCAGGATACCCCTATAATTCACCCCTCCACTTT.

The chain couples TRBV19 to TRBJ2-1, with TRBD2 matching 9 bases. Losses at the gene ends were 3 bases for V and 6 bases for J; bases not matched to a gene: 18. The CDR3 runs to 19 residues. Per germline, CDR1 LNHDA and CDR2 SQIVND (reference sequence). The CDR3, as DNA: TGTGCCAGTAGTATGGCCCTGGGGCGTGCGGGCGGGAGGGTCAATGAGCAGTTCTTC. This codes for CASSMALGRAGGRVNEQFF.

The CDR3 sequence: CASSPQGAGVEYEQYF. The CDR3 DNA follows: TGTGCCAGCTCACCCCAGGGGGCGGGAGTGGAATACGAGCAGTACTTC. The rearrangement uses TRBV18 and TRBJ2-7; D possibly corresponds to TRBD1 (8 bases). This CDR3 contains 16 residues. With 3 bases removed from V and 4 bases from J, the gap between germline ends came to 19 bases. In germline, CDR1 is KGHSH, CDR2 LQKENI. Looking up the rest from reference TRBV18 and TRBJ2-7 gives the full variable domain: NAGVMQNPRHLVRRRGQEARLRCSPMKGHSHVYWYRQLPEEGLKFMVYLQKENIIDESGMPKERFSAEFPKEGPSILRIQQVVRGDSAAYFCASSPQGAGVEYEQYFGPGTRLTVT.

This clone was detected only once. The V and J genes are TRBV7-2 and TRBJ2-2, with a weak D call TRBD2 (6 bases). V was cut by 6 bases and J by 6 bases, with 11 bases left in between. CDR1 and CDR2 from the germline V gene are SGHTA and FQGNSA. The CDR3 has 13 amino acids. The CDR3, as DNA: TGTGCCAGCAGTCGCGGGGCGTCCGGGGAGCTGTTTTTT. Protein product: CASSRGASGELFF.

This clone was observed once. The gene calls are TRBV5-1 and TRBJ1-2; TRBD1 aligns across 7 bases. J lost 0 bases, V lost 1 base, and 6 bases had no gene match. CDR1 is SGHRS, CDR2 YFSETQ, per germline. There are 16 residues in the CDR3. CDR3 DNA sequence: TGCGCCAGCAGCTTGCTCGGGACAGCTACTAACTATGGCTACACCTTC. Its translation: CASSLLGTATNYGYTF.